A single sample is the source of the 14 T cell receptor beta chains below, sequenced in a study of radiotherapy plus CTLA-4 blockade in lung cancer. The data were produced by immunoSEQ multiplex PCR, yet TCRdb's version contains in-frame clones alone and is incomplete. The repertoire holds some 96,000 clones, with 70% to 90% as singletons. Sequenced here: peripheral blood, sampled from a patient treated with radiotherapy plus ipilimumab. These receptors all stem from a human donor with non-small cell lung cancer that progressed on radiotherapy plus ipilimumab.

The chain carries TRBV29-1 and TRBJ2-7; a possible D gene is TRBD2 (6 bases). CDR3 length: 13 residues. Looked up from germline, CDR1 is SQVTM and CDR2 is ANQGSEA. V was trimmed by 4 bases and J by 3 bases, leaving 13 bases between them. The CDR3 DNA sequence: TGCAGCGTTGCGGTTCAGGGAGGCTACGAGCAGTACTTC. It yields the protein CSVAVQGGYEQYF.

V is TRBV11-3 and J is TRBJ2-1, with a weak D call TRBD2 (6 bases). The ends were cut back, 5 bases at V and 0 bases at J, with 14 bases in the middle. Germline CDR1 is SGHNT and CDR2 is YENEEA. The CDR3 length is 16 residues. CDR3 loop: CASSPRDSSSYNEQFF. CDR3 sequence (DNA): TGTGCCAGCAGCCCCCGGGACTCCAGCTCCTACAATGAGCAGTTCTTC.

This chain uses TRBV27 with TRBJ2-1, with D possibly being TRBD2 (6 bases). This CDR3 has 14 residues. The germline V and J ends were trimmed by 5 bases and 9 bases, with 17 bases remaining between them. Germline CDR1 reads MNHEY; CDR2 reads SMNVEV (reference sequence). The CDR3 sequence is CASSPTDSSAEQFF. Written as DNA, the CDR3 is TGTGCCAGCAGTCCTACCGACTCTAGCGCTGAGCAGTTCTTC.

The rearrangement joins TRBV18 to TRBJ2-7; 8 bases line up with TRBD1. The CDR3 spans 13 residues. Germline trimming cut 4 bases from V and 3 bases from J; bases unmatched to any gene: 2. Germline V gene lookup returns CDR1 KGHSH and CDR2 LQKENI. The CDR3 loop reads CASSRTGYYEQYF. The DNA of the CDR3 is TGTGCCAGCTCACGGACAGGGTACTACGAGCAGTACTTC.

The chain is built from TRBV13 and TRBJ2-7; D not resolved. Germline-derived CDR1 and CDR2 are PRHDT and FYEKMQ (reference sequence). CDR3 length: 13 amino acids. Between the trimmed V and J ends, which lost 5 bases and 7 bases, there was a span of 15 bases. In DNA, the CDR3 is TGTGCCAGCAGCACCCCTCCGGAGTTTGAGCAGTACTTC. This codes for CASSTPPEFEQYF.

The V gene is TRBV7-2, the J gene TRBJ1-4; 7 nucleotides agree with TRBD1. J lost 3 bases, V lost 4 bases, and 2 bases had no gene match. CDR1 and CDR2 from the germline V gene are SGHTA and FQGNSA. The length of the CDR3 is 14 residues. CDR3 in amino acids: CASSYRGANEKLFF. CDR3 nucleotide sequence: TGTGCCAGCAGCTACAGGGGTGCTAATGAAAAACTGTTTTTT. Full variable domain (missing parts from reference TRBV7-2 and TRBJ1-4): GAGVSQSPSNKVTEKGKDVELRCDPISGHTALYWYRQSLGQGLEFLIYFQGNSAPDKSGLPSDRFSAERTGGSVSTLTIQRTQQEDSAVYLCASSYRGANEKLFFGSGTQLSVL.

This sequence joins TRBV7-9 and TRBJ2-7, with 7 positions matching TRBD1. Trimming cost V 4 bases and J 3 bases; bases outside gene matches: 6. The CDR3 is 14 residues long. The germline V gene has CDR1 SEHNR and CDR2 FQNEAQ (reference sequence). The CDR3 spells CASSSLGQNYEQYF. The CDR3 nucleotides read TGTGCCAGCAGCTCCCTGGGACAGAACTACGAGCAGTACTTC.

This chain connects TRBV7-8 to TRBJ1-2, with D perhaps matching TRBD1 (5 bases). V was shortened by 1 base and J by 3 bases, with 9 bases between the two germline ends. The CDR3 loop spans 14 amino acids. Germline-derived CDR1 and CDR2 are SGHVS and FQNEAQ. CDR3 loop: CASSLGQIDYGYTF. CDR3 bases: TGTGCCAGCAGCTTAGGACAGATAGACTATGGCTACACCTTC.

The CDR3 DNA reads as TGTGCCAGCAGCATCGGGACTAGCGGGTCCTACAATGAGCAGTTCTTC. Translating gives CASSIGTSGSYNEQFF. The chain has TRBV21-1 and TRBJ2-1; the table's D call, TRBD2, has no DNA check behind it. TRBV21-1 is tagged as a pseudogene. The CDR3 is 16 amino acids.

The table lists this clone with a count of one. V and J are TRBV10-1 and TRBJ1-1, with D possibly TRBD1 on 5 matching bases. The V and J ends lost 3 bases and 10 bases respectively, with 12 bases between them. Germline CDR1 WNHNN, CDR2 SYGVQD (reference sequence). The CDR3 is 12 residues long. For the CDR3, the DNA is TGCGCCAGCAGTGAATATGAGGGGCGAGCTTTCTTT. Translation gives CASSEYEGRAFF.

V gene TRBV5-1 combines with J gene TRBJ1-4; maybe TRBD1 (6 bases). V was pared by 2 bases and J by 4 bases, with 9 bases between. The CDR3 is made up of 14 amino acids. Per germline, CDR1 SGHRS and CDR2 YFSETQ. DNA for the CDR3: TGCGCCAGCAGCTTCGGACAGATTAATGAAAAACTGTTTTTT. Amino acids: CASSFGQINEKLFF. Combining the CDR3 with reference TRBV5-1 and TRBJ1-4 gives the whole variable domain KAGVTQTPRYLIKTRGQQVTLSCSPISGHRSVSWYQQTPGQGLQFLFEYFSETQRNKGNFPGRFSGRQFSNSRSEMNVSTLELGDSALYLCASSFGQINEKLFFGSGTQLSVL.

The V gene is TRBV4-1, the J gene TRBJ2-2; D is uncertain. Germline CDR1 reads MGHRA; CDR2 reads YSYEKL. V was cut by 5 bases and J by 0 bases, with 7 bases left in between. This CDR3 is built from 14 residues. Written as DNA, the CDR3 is TGCGCCAGCAGCGGGCCCGCGAACACCGGGGAGCTGTTTTTT. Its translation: CASSGPANTGELFF.

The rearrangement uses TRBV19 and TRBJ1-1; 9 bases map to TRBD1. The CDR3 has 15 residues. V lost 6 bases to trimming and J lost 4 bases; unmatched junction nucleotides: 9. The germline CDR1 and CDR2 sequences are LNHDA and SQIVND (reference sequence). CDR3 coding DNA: TGTGCCAGTAGCCCGTGGGGACAGGGAGCCACTGAAGCTTTCTTT. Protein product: CASSPWGQGATEAFF.

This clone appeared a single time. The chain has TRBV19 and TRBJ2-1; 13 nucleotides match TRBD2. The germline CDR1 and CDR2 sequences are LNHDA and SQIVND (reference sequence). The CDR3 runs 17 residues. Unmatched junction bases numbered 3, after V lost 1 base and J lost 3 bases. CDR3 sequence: CASSIGRTSGSYNEQFF. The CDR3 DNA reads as TGTGCCAGTAGTATAGGTAGGACTAGCGGGAGCTACAATGAGCAGTTCTTC.